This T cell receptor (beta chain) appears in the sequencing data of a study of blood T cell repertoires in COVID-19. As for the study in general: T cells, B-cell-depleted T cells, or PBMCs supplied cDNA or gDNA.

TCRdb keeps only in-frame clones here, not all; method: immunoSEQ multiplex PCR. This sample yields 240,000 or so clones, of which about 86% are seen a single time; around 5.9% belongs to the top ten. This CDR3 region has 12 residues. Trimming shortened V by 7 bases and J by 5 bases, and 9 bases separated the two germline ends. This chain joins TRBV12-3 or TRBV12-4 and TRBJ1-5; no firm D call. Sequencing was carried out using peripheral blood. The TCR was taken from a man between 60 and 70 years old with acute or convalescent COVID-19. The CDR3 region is CASTLGDQPQHF. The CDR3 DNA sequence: TGTGCCAGCACCCTCGGGGATCAGCCCCAGCATTTT.